This is a list of T cell receptor beta chains from one sample in a study of CD8 T cells in Susac syndrome. MiXCR, applied by TCRdb to the immunoSEQ multiplex PCR reads, yields one record per CDR3 protein. The sample lists about 240,000 distinct CDR3 sequences, around 96% occurring once. The sequenced sample consisted of CD4+ T cells from PBMCs. Receptors originate from a human donor with Susac syndrome. Each CDR3 is given with its conserved first and last residue. The D gene is left open where the match is weak. The size field is filled for only some rows; it gives once, few, many or a size class.

D gene: TRBD1
V gene: TRBV29-1
J gene: TRBJ2-7
clone size: NA
CDR3 protein: CSRSALDRAHEQYF
CDR3 DNA: TGCAGCCGCTCTGCGCTAGACAGGGCCCACGAGCAGTACTTC

D gene: NA
V gene: TRBV20-1
J gene: TRBJ2-7
clone size: NA
CDR3 protein: CSASPGPSYEQYF
CDR3 DNA: TGCAGTGCTAGCCCAGGGCCCTCCTACGAGCAGTACTTC

D gene: NA
V gene: TRBV12-3/TRBV12-4
J gene: TRBJ2-7
clone size: NA
CDR3 protein: CASSFGGALYEQYF
CDR3 DNA: TGTGCCAGCAGTTTTGGGGGTGCCCTCTACGAGCAGTACTTC

D gene: NA
V gene: TRBV10-1
J gene: TRBJ2-4
clone size: NA
CDR3 protein: CASSESAGIQYF
CDR3 DNA: TGCGCCAGCAGTGAGTCGGCCGGAATTCAGTACTTC

D gene: NA
V gene: TRBV29-1
J gene: TRBJ2-1
clone size: NA
CDR3 protein: CSHNYRLDEQFF
CDR3 DNA: TGCAGTCACAACTACCGGTTGGATGAGCAGTTCTTC

D gene: NA
V gene: TRBV4-1
J gene: TRBJ2-2
clone size: NA
CDR3 protein: CASSQVPTTNTGELFF
CDR3 DNA: TGCGCCAGCAGCCAAGTCCCTACCACGAACACCGGGGAGCTGTTTTTT

D gene: TRBD1
V gene: TRBV6-1
J gene: TRBJ1-2
clone size: once
CDR3 protein: CASVGQGFGYTF
CDR3 DNA: TGTGCCAGCGTCGGACAGGGGTTTGGCTACACCTTC

D gene: TRBD1
V gene: TRBV29-1
J gene: TRBJ1-1
clone size: NA
CDR3 protein: CSVETGGNTEAFF
CDR3 DNA: TGCAGCGTCGAGACAGGGGGGAACACTGAAGCTTTCTTT

D gene: NA
V gene: TRBV12-5
J gene: TRBJ1-5
clone size: NA
CDR3 protein: CASAHGGSNQPQHF
CDR3 DNA: TGTGCTAGTGCCCATGGGGGTAGCAATCAGCCCCAGCATTTT

D gene: TRBD1
V gene: TRBV29-1
J gene: TRBJ1-3
clone size: NA
CDR3 protein: CSVSDRGLIIEDTIYF
CDR3 DNA: TGCAGCGTTTCCGACAGGGGGCTTATAATTGAGGACACCATATATTTT

D gene: NA
V gene: TRBV15
J gene: TRBJ2-6
clone size: once
CDR3 protein: CATSNTWGRGLQGGANVLTF
CDR3 DNA: TGTGCCACCAGCAACACGTGGGGCAGGGGCCTACAAGGTGGGGCCAACGTCCTGACTTTC

D gene: NA
V gene: TRBV6-1
J gene: TRBJ2-7
clone size: NA
CDR3 protein: CASSLSRGNYEQYF
CDR3 DNA: TGTGCCAGCAGTCTCTCCAGGGGAAACTACGAGCAGTACTTC

D gene: NA
V gene: TRBV28
J gene: TRBJ1-2
clone size: NA
CDR3 protein: CASSLDTPVGYTF
CDR3 DNA: TGTGCCAGCAGTCTTGACACCCCTGTAGGCTACACCTTC

D gene: NA
V gene: TRBV5-4
J gene: TRBJ2-5
clone size: NA
CDR3 protein: CASTARGLQETQYF
CDR3 DNA: TGTGCCAGCACAGCCAGGGGCCTCCAAGAGACCCAGTACTTC

D gene: NA
V gene: TRBV12-3/TRBV12-4
J gene: TRBJ2-7
clone size: NA
CDR3 protein: CASSPGRTTYF
CDR3 DNA: TGTGCCAGCAGTCCAGGAAGAACTACTTACTTC

D gene: NA
V gene: TRBV11-3
J gene: TRBJ2-1
clone size: NA
CDR3 protein: CASSLSSWGNEQFF
CDR3 DNA: TGTGCCAGCAGCTTATCTTCCTGGGGGAATGAGCAGTTCTTC

D gene: NA
V gene: TRBV7-2
J gene: TRBJ1-5
clone size: NA
CDR3 protein: CASSKGGSNQPQHF
CDR3 DNA: TGTGCCAGCAGCAAAGGAGGGAGCAATCAGCCCCAGCATTTT

D gene: TRBD1
V gene: TRBV12-3/TRBV12-4
J gene: TRBJ2-7
clone size: NA
CDR3 protein: CASSSQGAVRYEQYF
CDR3 DNA: TGTGCCAGCAGTTCACAGGGGGCGGTTCGGTACGAGCAGTACTTC

D gene: TRBD1
V gene: TRBV20-1
J gene: TRBJ1-5
clone size: NA
CDR3 protein: CSAAQDRDQPQHF
CDR3 DNA: TGCAGTGCGGCCCAGGACAGGGATCAGCCCCAGCATTTT

D gene: NA
V gene: TRBV18
J gene: TRBJ1-3
clone size: NA
CDR3 protein: CASSPQDFSGNTIYF
CDR3 DNA: TGTGCCAGCTCACCCCAGGACTTCTCTGGAAACACCATATATTTT

D gene: NA
V gene: TRBV5-1
J gene: TRBJ2-6
clone size: NA
CDR3 protein: CASSFESSGANVLTF
CDR3 DNA: TGCGCCAGCAGCTTCGAGAGCTCTGGGGCCAACGTCCTGACTTTC

D gene: TRBD1
V gene: TRBV5-1
J gene: TRBJ1-5
clone size: NA
CDR3 protein: CASSLGGLVNQPQHF
CDR3 DNA: TGCGCCAGCAGCTTAGGGGGCTTAGTCAATCAGCCCCAGCATTTT

D gene: TRBD2
V gene: TRBV20-1
J gene: TRBJ2-3
clone size: NA
CDR3 protein: CSAYLAGGPDTQYF
CDR3 DNA: TGCAGTGCGTACCTAGCGGGAGGTCCGGATACGCAGTATTTT

D gene: NA
V gene: TRBV20-1
J gene: TRBJ2-1
clone size: NA
CDR3 protein: CSARVAPGYNEQFF
CDR3 DNA: TGCAGTGCTAGAGTCGCCCCCGGCTACAATGAGCAGTTCTTC

D gene: TRBD2
V gene: TRBV30
J gene: TRBJ2-5
clone size: NA
CDR3 protein: CACATSGNVETQYF
CDR3 DNA: TGTGCCTGTGCGACTAGCGGGAATGTAGAGACCCAGTACTTC

D gene: TRBD2
V gene: TRBV10-3
J gene: TRBJ2-4
clone size: NA
CDR3 protein: CAISELLAGRKNIQYF
CDR3 DNA: TGTGCCATCAGTGAGTTGCTAGCGGGAAGAAAAAACATTCAGTACTTC

D gene: TRBD1
V gene: TRBV13
J gene: TRBJ2-1
clone size: NA
CDR3 protein: CASSRPNFGQAYNEQFF
CDR3 DNA: TGTGCCAGCAGCCGACCCAACTTCGGACAGGCTTACAATGAGCAGTTCTTC

D gene: NA
V gene: TRBV30
J gene: TRBJ2-4
clone size: NA
CDR3 protein: CACSPGQAKNIQYF
CDR3 DNA: TGTGCCTGCTCCCCGGGGCAAGCCAAAAACATTCAGTACTTC

D gene: TRBD2
V gene: TRBV9
J gene: TRBJ2-7
clone size: NA
CDR3 protein: CASSAGGTSGSWYEQYF
CDR3 DNA: TGTGCCAGCAGCGCCGGGGGCACTAGCGGGAGTTGGTACGAGCAGTACTTC

D gene: TRBD2
V gene: TRBV20-1
J gene: TRBJ2-1
clone size: NA
CDR3 protein: CSARARRLAGYEQFF
CDR3 DNA: TGCAGTGCTAGAGCAAGGAGGCTAGCGGGGTATGAGCAGTTCTTC

D gene: NA
V gene: TRBV3-1
J gene: TRBJ2-1
clone size: once
CDR3 protein: CASSQGGLSEQFF
CDR3 DNA: TGTGCCAGCAGCCAAGGGGGACTGAGTGAGCAGTTCTTC

D gene: NA
V gene: TRBV27
J gene: TRBJ1-5
clone size: NA
CDR3 protein: CASSLGGPGYQPQHF
CDR3 DNA: TGTGCCAGCAGTTTAGGGGGGCCGGGGTATCAGCCCCAGCATTTT

D gene: TRBD2
V gene: TRBV12-3/TRBV12-4
J gene: TRBJ2-1
clone size: NA
CDR3 protein: CASSLAATSGYNEQFF
CDR3 DNA: TGTGCCAGCAGTTTAGCCGCGACTAGCGGATACAATGAGCAGTTCTTC

D gene: TRBD1
V gene: TRBV10-3
J gene: TRBJ1-5
clone size: NA
CDR3 protein: CAISSSLRGIGNQPQHF
CDR3 DNA: TGTGCCATCAGCTCAAGCCTCAGGGGGATAGGCAATCAGCCCCAGCATTTT

D gene: NA
V gene: TRBV5-4
J gene: TRBJ2-3
clone size: NA
CDR3 protein: CASSRLVRESGDTQYF
CDR3 DNA: TGTGCCAGCAGCAGACTAGTGCGGGAAAGCGGGGATACGCAGTATTTT

D gene: TRBD2
V gene: TRBV20-1
J gene: TRBJ2-1
clone size: NA
CDR3 protein: CSARVRPSGRSQGAYNEQFF
CDR3 DNA: TGCAGTGCTAGAGTTCGCCCTAGCGGGAGGTCCCAGGGGGCCTACAATGAGCAGTTCTTC

D gene: NA
V gene: TRBV21-1
J gene: TRBJ2-7
clone size: NA
CDR3 protein: CASSKGLAGAQDEQYF
CDR3 DNA: TGTGCCAGCAGCAAAGGACTAGCGGGAGCTCAAGACGAGCAGTACTTC

D gene: TRBD1
V gene: TRBV5-6
J gene: TRBJ1-1
clone size: NA
CDR3 protein: CASSQRTGLNTEAFF
CDR3 DNA: TGTGCCAGCAGCCAACGGACAGGGCTGAACACTGAAGCTTTCTTT

D gene: NA
V gene: TRBV6-6
J gene: TRBJ1-1
clone size: once
CDR3 protein: CASSYLGEEAFF
CDR3 DNA: TGTGCCAGCAGTTACTTGGGGGAGGAAGCTTTCTTT

D gene: TRBD1
V gene: TRBV20-1
J gene: TRBJ1-3
clone size: NA
CDR3 protein: CSAIRDSSGNTIYF
CDR3 DNA: TGCAGTGCTATCCGGGACAGCTCTGGAAACACCATATATTTT

D gene: TRBD1
V gene: TRBV7-9
J gene: TRBJ2-1
clone size: NA
CDR3 protein: CASSSKDREEELYNEQFF
CDR3 DNA: TGTGCCAGCAGCTCGAAGGACAGGGAAGAAGAGTTGTACAATGAGCAGTTCTTC

D gene: NA
V gene: TRBV24-1
J gene: TRBJ1-2
clone size: NA
CDR3 protein: CATSAGYGYTF
CDR3 DNA: TGTGCCACCAGTGCGGGCTATGGCTACACCTTC

D gene: NA
V gene: TRBV19
J gene: TRBJ2-5
clone size: NA
CDR3 protein: CASSNPLLPKQETQYF
CDR3 DNA: TGTGCCAGTAGTAACCCCCTGCTACCCAAGCAAGAGACCCAGTACTTC

D gene: NA
V gene: TRBV12-3/TRBV12-4
J gene: TRBJ2-3
clone size: NA
CDR3 protein: CASSPSVDTQYF
CDR3 DNA: TGTGCCAGCAGTCCTAGCGTAGATACGCAGTATTTT

D gene: NA
V gene: TRBV30
J gene: TRBJ1-2
clone size: NA
CDR3 protein: CAWSTGHGYTF
CDR3 DNA: TGTGCCTGGTCTACAGGGCATGGCTACACCTTC

D gene: NA
V gene: TRBV3-1
J gene: TRBJ2-1
clone size: NA
CDR3 protein: CASSQGTSSYNEQFF
CDR3 DNA: TGTGCCAGCAGCCAAGGTACGAGCTCCTACAATGAGCAGTTCTTC

D gene: TRBD2
V gene: TRBV20-1
J gene: TRBJ2-7
clone size: NA
CDR3 protein: CSALAEYEQYF
CDR3 DNA: TGCAGTGCCCTAGCGGAGTACGAGCAGTACTTC

D gene: NA
V gene: TRBV18
J gene: TRBJ2-7
clone size: NA
CDR3 protein: CASSPRTAYEQYF
CDR3 DNA: TGTGCCAGCTCCCCAAGGACCGCCTACGAGCAGTACTTC

D gene: TRBD2
V gene: TRBV7-2
J gene: TRBJ2-1
clone size: NA
CDR3 protein: CASSLASGFYNEQFF
CDR3 DNA: TGTGCCAGCAGCTTAGCTAGCGGGTTTTACAATGAGCAGTTCTTC